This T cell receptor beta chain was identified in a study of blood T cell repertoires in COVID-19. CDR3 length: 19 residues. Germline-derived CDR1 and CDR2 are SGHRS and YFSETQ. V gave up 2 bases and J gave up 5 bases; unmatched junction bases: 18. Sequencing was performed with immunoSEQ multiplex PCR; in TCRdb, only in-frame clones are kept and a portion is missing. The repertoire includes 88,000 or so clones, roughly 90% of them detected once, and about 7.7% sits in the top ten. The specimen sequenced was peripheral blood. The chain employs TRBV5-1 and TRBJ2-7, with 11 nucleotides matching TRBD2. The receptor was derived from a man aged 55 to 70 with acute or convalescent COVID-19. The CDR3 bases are TGCGCCAGCAGCTTAACCGGACGGAGGACTAGCGGGTCCGTCAACGAGCAGTACTTC. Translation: CASSLTGRRTSGSVNEQYF.